This entry features one T cell receptor (beta chain) sequence. The germline CDR1 and CDR2 sequences are SNHLY and FYNNEI. The CDR3 covers 15 residues. Trimming shortened V by 7 bases and J by 2 bases, and 15 bases separated the two germline ends. The sample belongs to a study of blood T cell repertoires in COVID-19. Whole-study context: Material from acute and convalescent COVID-19 was sourced from the United States, Italy and Spain. PBMCs, B-cell-depleted T cells, or T cells provided the cDNA or gDNA that made up the material.

In the authors' workflow: Counts of nucleated cells, estimated from reference gene primer amplification, were obtained. The method was immunoSEQ multiplex PCR; TCRdb's version includes in-frame clones alone and lacks a portion of them. V and J calls and clone size follow that table, whereas D and trimming were derived from the DNA. The sample holds more than 300,000 clones, roughly 89% seen once. The rearrangement uses TRBV2 and TRBJ2-1, with D possibly matching TRBD1 (5 bases). The source is a woman aged 18-29 years who had recovered from COVID-19. Input material: peripheral blood. The CDR3 coding sequence is TGTGCCAGCACAGCTCAGGGCTCGACCTACAATGAGCAGTTCTTC. It is translated as CASTAQGSTYNEQFF.